A single sample gave rise to the 5 T cell receptor beta chains below, sequenced in a study of shared clonotypes between healthy human individuals. Clones were read by immunoSEQ multiplex PCR, and TCRdb kept only the in-frame ones, dropping some. The sample lists around 980,000 clones, around 78% occurring once. Sequenced input: memory CD4+ T cells from PBMCs. The subset is: CD45RA-negative fraction. These receptors came from a man younger than 30 in good health. Some clones in this sample may be carry-over from other donors' samples.

The chain employs TRBV10-3 and TRBJ2-1, with unresolved D. V was shortened by 2 bases and J by 3 bases, with 5 bases between the two germline ends. Germline V gene lookup returns CDR1 ENHRY and CDR2 SYGVKD. The CDR3 covers 13 residues. CDR3 in amino acids: CAISETGYNEQFF. The CDR3 coding sequence is TGTGCCATCAGTGAGACTGGCTACAATGAGCAGTTCTTC.

The chain carries TRBV9 and TRBJ2-1; TRBD2 might be the D (5 bases). V shed 0 bases and J shed 8 bases, with 9 bases lying between them. Germline loops: CDR1 SGDLS, CDR2 YYNGEE. This CDR3 spans 13 amino acids. This CDR3 is CASSVGRTDEQFF. The CDR3 DNA sequence: TGTGCCAGCAGCGTAGGGAGGACTGATGAGCAGTTCTTC.

This chain uses TRBV20-1 with TRBJ1-5; possible D gene TRBD1, 5 bases. V was pared by 5 bases and J by 4 bases, with 6 bases between. Germline CDR1 is DFQATT and CDR2 is SNEGSKA (reference sequence). The CDR3 length is 11 residues. CDR3 bases: TGCAGTGCTTCAGGGAATCAGCCCCAGCATTTT. This codes for CSASGNQPQHF.

The chain employs TRBV5-1 and TRBJ2-5, with a possible D match to TRBD2 (6 bases). From germline, CDR1 is SGHRS and CDR2 YFSETQ. Trimming removed 0 bases from V and 5 bases from J, with 11 bases in between. The CDR3 has 14 residues. CDR3 sequence: CASSLDTGVETQYF. The CDR3, as DNA: TGCGCCAGCAGCTTGGATACGGGAGTTGAGACCCAGTACTTC.

The CDR3, as DNA: TGTGCCAGCAGTGAAGCCCCCCCCCTCGGCTACAATGAGCAGTTCTTC. Protein sequence: CASSEAPPLGYNEQFF. The chain recombines TRBV2 with TRBJ2-1, with unresolved D. The CDR3 loop spans 16 amino acids. Germline V gene data show CDR1 as SNHLY and CDR2 as FYNNEI. V was cut by 0 bases and J by 3 bases, with 12 bases left in between.